The sequence of this T cell receptor (beta chain) was determined in a study of OX40 agonist ivuxolimab in advanced cancers. Trimming at V came to 4 bases and at J to 1 base, leaving 3 bases not matched to a gene. Germline values: CDR1 SGHVS, CDR2 FQNEAQ. CDR3 length: 15 residues. The assay was immunoSEQ multiplex PCR, and TCRdb's table has in-frame clones only and misses some. The sample contains about 79,000 clones, about nine tenths of which appear only once. This clone was counted once. This sequence was found in an adult with an advanced solid tumor such as melanoma, head and neck, liver or kidney cancer. This chain connects TRBV7-8 to TRBJ2-3; TRBD2 matches 9 bases. Sequencing was performed on CD4+ or CD8+ T cells sorted from blood, taken in a trial of the OX40 agonist ivuxolimab. CDR3 loop: CASSSGLAGTDTQYF. The CDR3 nucleotides are TGTGCCAGCAGCTCGGGACTAGCTGGCACAGATACGCAGTATTTT.